The rows below give T cell receptor beta chains drawn from one sample of a study of blood T cell repertoires in COVID-19. TCRdb's copy holds only in-frame clones and misses some; the assay was immunoSEQ multiplex PCR. This table has tens of thousands of clones, about 92% appearing once. Sequencing input: peripheral blood. Every receptor here comes from a man between 65 and 80 years old with acute or convalescent COVID-19. Each CDR3 is given with its conserved first and last residue. D genes are given only for firm matches. Not every row has a clone size; where given, it reads once, few, many or a size class.

v_call	j_call	d_call	clone_size	cdr3_nt	cdr3_aa
TRBV9	TRBJ2-5	TRBD2	-	TGTGCCAGCAGCGTCGGGACTAGCGGTGGGGAGACCCAGTACTTC	CASSVGTSGGETQYF
TRBV4-2	TRBJ1-2	TRBD1	-	TGTGCCAGCAGTCTGGTTGAGGGACAGAACTATGGCTACACCTTC	CASSLVEGQNYGYTF
TRBV3-1/TRBV3-2	TRBJ1-6	-	-	TGTGCCAGCAGCCAGGTCAGGGTAAATTCACCCCTCCACTTT	CASSQVRVNSPLHF
TRBV5-1	TRBJ1-1	-	-	TGCGCCAGCAGCACGCGGGGGGCAGAGGAAGCTTTCTTT	CASSTRGAEEAFF
TRBV6-5	TRBJ1-2	TRBD1	few	TGTGCCAGCAGGACCCCGGGACAGGGGGCCTATGGCTACACCTTC	CASRTPGQGAYGYTF
TRBV4-2	TRBJ2-2	-	-	TGTGCCAGCAGCCAAGATGTGGGCTTGAACACCGGGGAGCTGTTTTTT	CASSQDVGLNTGELFF
TRBV29-1	TRBJ2-2	-	-	TGCAGCGTTCCAAGCCGAGCCGGGGAGCTGTTTTTT	CSVPSRAGELFF
TRBV19	TRBJ1-2	TRBD1	-	TGTGCCAGTACCAGACAGGGGGACTATGGCTACACCTTC	CASTRQGDYGYTF
TRBV5-8	TRBJ1-6	-	-	TGTGCCAGCAGCTTGCCCGACAGATTTAATTCACCCCTCCACTTT	CASSLPDRFNSPLHF
TRBV29-1	TRBJ2-1	TRBD1	-	TGCAGCGTGGGGACAGGGGGCGCTTACAATGAGCAGTTCTTC	CSVGTGGAYNEQFF
TRBV28	TRBJ1-4	TRBD1	-	TGTGCCAGCAGGACAGGGGGCGTCGAAAAACTGTTTTTT	CASRTGGVEKLFF
TRBV4-3	TRBJ2-4	TRBD1	-	TGCGCCAGCAGCCAAGAAGGGGGCAGCACCAAAAACATTCAGTACTTC	CASSQEGGSTKNIQYF
TRBV5-1	TRBJ2-7	TRBD2	-	TGCGCCAGCAGCTTGGACGGGGGGGCCTACGAGCAGTACTTC	CASSLDGGAYEQYF
TRBV5-1	TRBJ2-2	-	-	TGCGCCAGCAGCTTGGGCGGGACAGACACCGGGGAGCTGTTTTTT	CASSLGGTDTGELFF
TRBV11-2	TRBJ1-2	-	-	TGTGCCAGCAGCTTAGTGCAGGGTGGCTACACCTTC	CASSLVQGGYTF
TRBV6-6	TRBJ2-2	TRBD2	-	TGTGCCAGCGTAAGCCTAGCGGCGAACACCGGGGAGCTGTTTTTT	CASVSLAANTGELFF
TRBV5-4	TRBJ2-2	-	-	TGTGCCAGCAGCTTGGGACACCTCACCGGGGAGCTGTTTTTT	CASSLGHLTGELFF
TRBV27	TRBJ1-2	TRBD1	-	TGTGCCAGCAGCTCAACAGGGGATGGCTACACCTTC	CASSSTGDGYTF
TRBV7-2	TRBJ2-1	TRBD2	-	TGTGCCAGCAGCCACCACGCGGGGGGGCCCCTCAATGAGCAGTTCTTC	CASSHHAGGPLNEQFF
TRBV30	TRBJ2-1	TRBD2	-	TGTGCCTGGAGCCCCCTAGCGGGGGCTTACAATGAGCAGTTCTTC	CAWSPLAGAYNEQFF
TRBV6-1	TRBJ2-7	-	once	TGTGCCAGCAGTGAAAGAAGTGGATCAGGCGAGCAGTACTTC	CASSERSGSGEQYF
TRBV9	TRBJ2-3	TRBD2	-	TGTGCCAGCAGCGCGACTAGCGGGGGGCTGGGAGATACGCAGTATTTT	CASSATSGGLGDTQYF
TRBV3-1/TRBV3-2	TRBJ2-5	TRBD2	-	TGTGCCAGCAGCCAAGGCGGGGGGGCCAGCGGAGAGACCCAGTACTTC	CASSQGGGASGETQYF
TRBV6-2/TRBV6-3	TRBJ1-1	TRBD1	-	TGTGCCAGCAGCCATCCTGGTGCGACAGGGTATAAGGCTGAAGCTTTCTTT	CASSHPGATGYKAEAFF
TRBV15	TRBJ2-5	-	-	TGTGCCACCAGCAGGGTAGGGGGTCCGGGAGAGACCCAGTACTTC	CATSRVGGPGETQYF
TRBV4-3	TRBJ2-2	TRBD1	once	TGCGCCAGCAGCCGCAACAGGGGCGTTCCCGGGGAGCTGTTTTTT	CASSRNRGVPGELFF
TRBV10-2	TRBJ2-7	TRBD2	-	TGCGCCAGCAGTGAGACTTACACCATAGCGGGGTTGTCCTACGAGCAGTACTTC	CASSETYTIAGLSYEQYF
TRBV10-3	TRBJ2-2	TRBD2	-	TGTGCCATCAGTGAGAGGGAGGGAACCGGGGAGCTGTTTTTT	CAISEREGTGELFF
TRBV29-1	TRBJ2-3	-	-	TGCAGTCATAACTTGGGGGGTACAGATACGCAGTATTTT	CSHNLGGTDTQYF
TRBV7-2	TRBJ1-4	-	-	TGTGCCAGCAGCTTAGTGGAGGGCCCTAATGAAAAACTGTTTTTT	CASSLVEGPNEKLFF
TRBV6-6	TRBJ2-1	-	-	TGTGCCAGCACCGATTCGGGACACCGGGGCTACAATGAGCAGTTCTTC	CASTDSGHRGYNEQFF